These T cell receptor beta chains were read from a single sample in a study of cytomegalovirus exposure and HLA in healthy donors. This table comes from immunoSEQ multiplex PCR, and its TCRdb copy is limited to in-frame clones, with some not included. The sample has some 150,000 clones, nearly 80% seen once; the top ten hold 0.95% to 1.4%. Specimen: PBMCs. Every receptor here comes from a male donor in good health and CMV-seronegative. The CDR3 runs from the conserved cysteine through the conserved F or W. The D gene is left open where the match is weak. Clone size is not always given. Where it is, it says once, few, many or a class for expanded clones.

.	few	TRBJ2-6	TRBV19	CASSSSSGANVLTF	TGTGCCAGTAGTAGCAGCTCTGGGGCCAACGTCCTGACTTTC
TRBD1	.	TRBJ2-5	TRBV6-5	CASSPGQGAGETQYF	TGTGCCAGCAGTCCGGGACAGGGGGCAGGAGAGACCCAGTACTTC
TRBD2	.	TRBJ2-1	TRBV29-1	CSVEGGGSYNEQFF	TGCAGCGTTGAGGGGGGGGGCTCCTACAATGAGCAGTTCTTC
.	.	TRBJ2-2	TRBV5-3	CARSLEGGRNTGELFF	TGTGCCAGAAGCTTGGAAGGGGGAAGGAACACCGGGGAGCTGTTTTTT
.	few	TRBJ1-2	TRBV27	CASSLDRLYGYTF	TGTGCCAGCAGCTTGGACAGATTGTATGGCTACACCTTC
TRBD2	.	TRBJ2-2	TRBV7-9	CASSPRLAVNTGELFF	TGTGCCAGCAGCCCCCGACTAGCGGTGAACACCGGGGAGCTGTTTTTT
.	.	TRBJ1-1	TRBV5-4	CASSLEQGNTEAFF	TGTGCCAGCAGCTTGGAACAGGGGAACACTGAAGCTTTCTTT
TRBD1	.	TRBJ2-7	TRBV11-2	CASSNGTVYYEQYF	TGTGCCAGCAGCAACGGGACAGTCTACTACGAGCAGTACTTC
.	.	TRBJ2-7	TRBV2	CASTPDKLLGQYF	TGTGCCAGCACCCCGGACAAGCTACTCGGACAGTACTTC
TRBD1	.	TRBJ2-3	TRBV2	CASSAQGAPEDTQYF	TGTGCCAGCAGTGCCCAGGGGGCGCCGGAAGATACGCAGTATTTT
.	.	TRBJ2-7	TRBV5-6	CASRTSGTFPYEQYF	TGTGCCAGCAGAACCTCCGGGACATTCCCCTACGAGCAGTACTTC
.	.	TRBJ2-7	TRBV11-2	CASSGPGYEQYF	TGTGCCAGCAGCGGTCCAGGGTACGAGCAGTACTTC
.	.	TRBJ1-4	TRBV7-5	CARSLGGTDEKLFF	TGTGCCAGAAGCTTAGGAGGGACAGATGAAAAACTGTTTTTT
TRBD1	.	TRBJ2-3	TRBV5-4	CASSYQGAQDTQYF	TGTGCCAGCAGCTATCAGGGGGCTCAGGATACGCAGTATTTT
TRBD1	.	TRBJ2-2	TRBV19	CASSMGQANTGELFF	TGTGCCAGTAGTATGGGACAGGCGAACACCGGGGAGCTGTTTTTT
TRBD2	.	TRBJ2-2	TRBV6-1	CASGASGGPTGELFF	TGTGCCAGCGGGGCTAGCGGGGGCCCCACCGGGGAGCTGTTTTTT
TRBD1	.	TRBJ2-2	TRBV7-7	CASSRTGRELFF	TGTGCTAGCAGCCGGACAGGGCGGGAGCTGTTTTTT